The 7 T cell receptor beta chains presented below share a single source sample, sequenced in a study of T cell responses to AZD1222 COVID-19 vaccine. Clones were read by immunoSEQ multiplex PCR, and TCRdb kept only the in-frame ones, dropping some. The data contain about 270,000 clones, 94% of them singletons. The material sequenced was peripheral blood, taken 28 days after the second AZD1222 dose. The receptor source for this set is an adult who received the AZD1222 COVID-19 vaccine.

The V and J genes are TRBV5-4 and TRBJ1-3; D remains ambiguous. The CDR3 runs to 14 residues. The V and J ends lost 0 bases and 0 bases respectively, with 4 bases between them. Per the germline V gene, CDR1 is SGHNT and CDR2 is YYREEE (reference sequence). The DNA of the CDR3 is TGTGCCAGCAGCTTGGACAACTCTGGAAACACCATATATTTT. Amino acid sequence: CASSLDNSGNTIYF.

This clone was seen a few times. J is TRBJ1-2 and V is TRBV12-3 or TRBV12-4, with TRBD1 matching 7 bases. V lost 6 bases to trimming and J lost 6 bases; unmatched junction nucleotides: 7. This CDR3 comprises 13 residues. The CDR3 DNA follows: TGTGCCAGCAGACAAAGAGGGGGCCATGGCTACACCTTC. It encodes CASRQRGGHGYTF.

The gene calls are TRBV12-3 or TRBV12-4 and TRBJ2-5; no definite D call. The CDR3 length is 13 residues. The V end lost 1 base, the J end lost 9 bases, and 12 bases lay between the germline ends. The CDR3 region has the DNA TGTGCCAGCAGTTTAGGTCCTAGTGTGGCCCAGTACTTC. This translates into CASSLGPSVAQYF.

The CDR3: CASMGDRGGNEQFF. The DNA of the CDR3 is TGTGCCAGCATGGGGGACAGGGGTGGCAATGAGCAGTTCTTC. The chain uses TRBV2 and TRBJ2-1, with 10 bases that match TRBD1. Germline V gene data show CDR1 as SNHLY and CDR2 as FYNNEI. Unmatched junction bases numbered 6, after V lost 7 bases and J lost 6 bases. The CDR3 covers 14 residues.

The chain links TRBV5-1 to TRBJ1-2; D may be TRBD1 (5 bases). The CDR3 is 13 amino acids. Germline assignment: CDR1 SGHRS and CDR2 YFSETQ. Trimming left V 2 bases short and J 12 bases short, with 17 bases between. This chain's CDR3 is CASSLGRDSGNTF. As DNA, the CDR3 is TGCGCCAGCAGCTTAGGACGGGACTCGGGGAACACCTTC.

The gene calls are TRBV6-4 and TRBJ1-2; D gene ambiguous. V was trimmed by 0 bases and J by 8 bases, leaving 4 bases between them. The germline gives CDR1 MRHNA, CDR2 SNTAGT. The CDR3 extends over 11 amino acids. This CDR3 is CASSDSKGYTF. DNA of the CDR3: TGTGCCAGCAGTGACTCGAAAGGCTACACCTTC.

The chain carries TRBV2 and TRBJ2-3; the D gene is possibly TRBD2 (5 bases). The CDR3 is made up of 14 amino acids. CDR1 and CDR2 from the germline V gene are SNHLY and FYNNEI. V shed 7 bases and J shed 2 bases, with 13 bases lying between them. Written as DNA, the CDR3 is TGTGCCAGCATCGGGGTAGACACCACAGATACGCAGTATTTT. Residues: CASIGVDTTDTQYF.